The 15 T cell receptor beta chains reported below all come from one sample, sequenced in a study of blood T cell repertoires in COVID-19 (dated by TCRdb to 2020 to 2021). Library preparation was by the immunoSEQ multiplex PCR assay. The table was pulled from immuneACCESS by TCRdb, which kept in-frame rearrangements only. Such tables lose some clones; where checked, under half of the loss comes from unresolved V genes, and the rest has no known cause. The sample records around 50,000 clones, 84% of which are singletons. The top ten clones comprise approximately 7.7% of the sample. What was sequenced was peripheral blood. These receptors were taken from a human donor in a cohort sampled during active COVID-19.

The rearrangement uses TRBV14 and TRBJ1-4; 7 nucleotides line up with TRBD1. The CDR3 is 15 residues long. V was clipped by 1 base and J by 7 bases; unmatched bases: 6. The germline gives CDR1 SGHDN, CDR2 FVKESK. The CDR3 DNA sequence: TGTGCCAGCAGCCAAGTAAGGGGGCTGAGTGAAAAACTGTTTTTT. This codes for CASSQVRGLSEKLFF. Combining the CDR3 with reference TRBV14 and TRBJ1-4 gives the whole variable domain EAGVTQFPSHSVIEKGQTVTLRCDPISGHDNLYWYRRVMGKEIKFLLHFVKESKQDESGMPNNRFLAERTGGTYSTLKVQPAELEDSGVYFCASSQVRGLSEKLFFGSGTQLSVL.

The chain links TRBV5-1 to TRBJ2-5, with 8 bases matching TRBD1. The ends lost 4 bases at V and 1 base at J; junction bases unmatched: 6. CDR1 is SGHRS, CDR2 YFSETQ, per germline. The CDR3 spans 15 residues. The CDR3 nucleotides are TGCGCCAGCAGCCCGGACAGGGTGGGCCAAGAGACCCAGTACTTC. Its protein is CASSPDRVGQETQYF.

The chain uses TRBV5-1 and TRBJ2-7, with 8 bases matching TRBD1. V was pared by 4 bases and J by 2 bases, with 5 bases of the junction left unmatched. The CDR3 sequence is 14 residues long. CDR1 is SGHRS and CDR2 is YFSETQ in the germline V gene. The CDR3 here is CASSETGVPYEQYF. The DNA of the CDR3 is TGCGCCAGCAGCGAGACAGGGGTTCCCTACGAGCAGTACTTC.

The V gene is TRBV5-6, the J gene TRBJ2-7; TRBD1 agrees at 9 bases. V lost 5 bases, J lost 5 bases, and 8 bases stayed unmatched. This CDR3 comprises 14 residues. CDR1 SGHDT and CDR2 YYEEEE come from the germline V gene. CDR3 loop: CASRSLGTGNEQYF. CDR3 DNA: TGTGCCAGCAGGTCTCTGGGGACAGGGAACGAGCAGTACTTC.

The chain employs TRBV19 and TRBJ2-3; D possibly corresponds to TRBD2 (6 bases). CDR1 and CDR2 from the germline V gene are LNHDA and SQIVND (reference sequence). The length of the CDR3 is 11 residues. V lost 4 bases and J lost 12, with 11 bases in between. CDR3 in amino acids: CASSTSGTQYF. In DNA, the CDR3 is TGTGCCAGTAGTACCTCCGGGACTCAGTATTTT.

The table lists this clone with a few counts. The chain has TRBV28 and TRBJ1-5, with 8 nucleotides matching TRBD1. Trimming took 3 bases from V and 0 from J; bases not matched to a gene: 13. From germline, CDR1 is MDHEN and CDR2 SYDVKM. CDR3 length: 19 amino acids. The CDR3 nucleotides read TGTGCCAGCAGTTTTTCTTGGACAGGGCCCCTGGCTAGCAATCAGCCCCAGCATTTT. This codes for CASSFSWTGPLASNQPQHF.

This clone was observed a few times. The V and J genes are TRBV30 and TRBJ1-2; 8 bases are a match to TRBD1. The V and J ends lost 1 base and 8 bases, in that order; junction bases with no gene match: 9. CDR1 GTSNPN and CDR2 SVGIG come from the germline V gene (reference sequence). The CDR3 has 14 amino acids. CDR3 in amino acids: CAWSDFQGAHGYTF. DNA for the CDR3: TGTGCCTGGAGTGACTTTCAGGGGGCGCACGGCTACACCTTC.

V is TRBV7-9 and J is TRBJ2-7; 13 nucleotides agree with TRBD2. The CDR3 sequence is 18 residues long. V lost 5 bases, J lost 6 bases, and 16 bases stayed unmatched. CDR1 SEHNR and CDR2 FQNEAQ come from the germline V gene (reference sequence). The CDR3 sequence is CASSPRLAGGLRGAEQYF. The DNA for the CDR3 is TGTGCCAGCAGCCCAAGACTAGCGGGAGGACTCCGAGGGGCCGAGCAGTACTTC. The full variable domain, in which reference TRBV7-9 and TRBJ2-7 provide the parts outside the CDR3, is DTGVSQNPRHKITKRGQNVTFRCDPISEHNRLYWYRQTLGQGPEFLTYFQNEAQLEKSRLLSDRFSAERPKGSFSTLEIQRTEQGDSAMYLCASSPRLAGGLRGAEQYFGPGTRLTVT.

This clone was counted a single time. The chain employs TRBV7-9 and TRBJ1-6; D may be TRBD1 (5 bases). The V gene lost 0 bases and the J gene lost 10 bases, with 19 bases spanning the gap. The CDR3 has 17 residues. Germline CDR1 reads SEHNR; CDR2 reads FQNEAQ (reference sequence). The CDR3 bases are TGTGCCAGCAGCTTAGCGGACGGGACCCGGGAGTCCTCACCCCTCCACTTT. Translated: CASSLADGTRESSPLHF.

The CDR3 sequence: CASSLALTGGTEAFF. CDR3 bases: TGTGCCAGCAGCTTAGCGCTGACAGGGGGCACTGAAGCTTTCTTT. The rearrangement joins TRBV7-9 to TRBJ1-1; TRBD1 matches 9 bases. Trimming took 0 bases from V and 4 from J; bases not matched to a gene: 3. The length of the CDR3 is 15 residues. CDR1 and CDR2 (germline): SEHNR, FQNEAQ (reference sequence).

Comments on this clone: Other DNA sequences within the sample encode an identical CDR3. The CDR3 loop reads CASSYSGLAGGNEQFF. CDR3 bases: TGTGCCAGCAGTTACTCGGGGCTAGCGGGAGGGAATGAGCAGTTCTTC. This chain uses TRBV6-5 with TRBJ2-1; 12 bases map to TRBD2. This CDR3 region has 16 residues. The trim removed 0 bases at V and 7 bases at J, leaving 4 bases unmatched. The V gene's germline CDR1 is MNHEY and CDR2 SVGAGI.

This clone turned up a few times. The chain carries TRBV5-1 and TRBJ1-2, with D unclear. The CDR3 is 11 amino acids. Trimming took off 2 bases at V and 8 bases at J, with 7 bases between the two ends. In germline, CDR1 is SGHRS, CDR2 YFSETQ. CDR3 sequence (DNA): TGCGCCAGCAGCTTTGGGGAGGGCTACACCTTC. It translates to CASSFGEGYTF.

This chain joins TRBV9 and TRBJ1-2; 10 bases are a match to TRBD1. Germline-derived CDR1 and CDR2 are SGDLS and YYNGEE. Trimming at V came to 4 bases and at J to 1 base, leaving 4 bases not matched to a gene. The length of the CDR3 is 15 residues. CDR3 in DNA: TGTGCCAGCAGCTTGGGGGACAGGGGTAACTATGGCTACACCTTC. Amino acid sequence: CASSLGDRGNYGYTF.

The CDR3 is CASSLAGSYNEQFF. CDR3 nucleotides: TGCGCCAGCAGCTTGGCCGGCTCCTACAATGAGCAGTTCTTC. The V and J genes are TRBV5-1 and TRBJ2-1, with D unclear. V lost 0 bases and J lost 0, with 4 bases in between. The CDR3 extends over 14 amino acids. The germline V gene has CDR1 SGHRS and CDR2 YFSETQ.

This clone occurred a few times. This chain uses TRBV6-2 or TRBV6-3 with TRBJ1-6; D not resolved. Between the trimmed V and J ends, which lost 2 bases and 2 bases, there was a span of 4 bases. CDR1 MNHEY and CDR2 SVGEGT come from the germline V gene. This CDR3 comprises 14 residues. Written as DNA, the CDR3 is TGTGCCAGCAGTTACACAGCCTATAATTCACCCCTCCACTTT. Residues: CASSYTAYNSPLHF.